The sequence of this TCR beta chain was determined in a study of CDR3 diversity in severe acne. Germline CDR1 KGHDR, CDR2 SFDVKD. V was cut by 0 bases and J by 3 bases, with 7 bases left in between. The CDR3 extends over 14 amino acids. TCRdb independently ran MiXCR on the PCR reads; one entry per CDR3 protein. The data hold some 90,000 distinct CDR3 sequences, with roughly 49% observed a single time. The sample comprised blood. The rearrangement uses TRBV24-1 and TRBJ2-5; unclear D gene. This TCR came from a male donor with severe acne vulgaris. The CDR3 reads CATSDLDEEETQYF. The CDR3 nucleotides are TGTGCCACCAGTGATTTGGACGAGGAAGAGACCCAGTACTTC.